This T cell receptor beta chain was sequenced in a study of T cells in Graves' hyperthyroidism and ophthalmopathy. There were TCR beta CDR3 regions amplified from RNA transcripts. Using the HTBI primer set, a first-round RT-PCR was run on the TCR CDR3. Each CDR3 protein gets one entry after TCRdb re-called the multiplex PCR reads with MiXCR. Here the sample spans under 350,000 distinct CDR3 sequences, around 15% being singletons. Germline lookup yields CDR1 DFQATT and CDR2 SNEGSKA (reference sequence). V was clipped by 6 bases and J by 4 bases, with 16 bases between them. The CDR3 is 14 amino acids. A few counts support this clonotype.

Sequences were obtained from blood. This clonotype was sampled from a woman aged 40 to 49 with Graves' hyperthyroidism. V and J are TRBV20-1 and TRBJ1-5; tentative D call: TRBD1 (6 bases). The chain's CDR3 is CSALTGTTNQPQHF. The CDR3 nucleotides are TGCAGTGCGCTTACCGGGACAACGAATCAGCCCCAGCATTTT.